Below, 8 T cell receptor beta chains from the same sample are listed, as sequenced in a study of CD8+CD57+ T cells in acquired aplastic anemia. Profiling that covered TCR beta VDJ and CDR3 relied on genomic DNA as its template. TCRdb reanalysed the reads using MiXCR and keeps one entry per CDR3 protein. The sample has 150,000 to 200,000 distinct CDR3 sequences, around half seen once; the top ten hold about 2.9%. Sequenced input: sorted CD4+, CD8+, or CD8+CD57+ T cells (not recorded which) from PBMCs. The origin of the receptors is a human donor in good health.

The chain recombines TRBV10-2 with TRBJ2-1; D is unclear. V was clipped by 2 bases and J by 7 bases, with 9 bases between them. This CDR3 has 13 amino acids. CDR1 and CDR2 (germline): WSHSY, SAAADI. The CDR3: CASSEVFVNEQFF. In DNA, the CDR3 is TGCGCCAGCAGTGAGGTGTTCGTGAATGAGCAGTTCTTC.

The V gene is TRBV5-4, the J gene TRBJ2-4, with D possibly matching TRBD2 (5 bases). V lost 4 bases, J lost 0 bases, and 8 bases lay in between. CDR3 size: 14 residues. CDR1 is SGHNT, CDR2 YYREEE, per germline (reference sequence). The CDR3: CASSPGLAKNIQYF. In DNA form, the CDR3 reads TGTGCCAGCAGCCCTGGACTAGCCAAAAACATTCAGTACTTC. The variable domain in full, with the rest retrieved from reference TRBV5-4 and TRBJ2-4, is ETGVTQSPTHLIKTRGQQVTLRCSSQSGHNTVSWYQQALGQGPQFIFQYYREEENGRGNFPPRFSGLQFPNYSSELNVNALELDDSALYLCASSPGLAKNIQYFGAGTRLSVL.

The chain links TRBV19 to TRBJ2-1, with a possible D match to TRBD2 (5 bases). The CDR3 contains 15 residues. Germline CDR1 is LNHDA and CDR2 is SQIVND (reference sequence). V was trimmed by 7 bases and J by 5 bases, leaving 18 bases between them. The CDR3 DNA sequence: TGTGCCAGTAATACGGGAAGCTCTGGAAACAATGAGCAGTTCTTC. It is translated as CASNTGSSGNNEQFF.

The chain links TRBV6-5 to TRBJ2-6, with D tentatively TRBD2 (5 bases). The CDR3 loop spans 18 amino acids. V dropped 4 bases and J dropped 0 bases, with 16 bases sitting between them. The V gene's germline CDR1 is MNHEY and CDR2 SVGAGI. CDR3 sequence reads: CASSSGGSTRSGANVLTF. The CDR3 nucleotides are TGTGCCAGCAGTTCCGGCGGGTCGACGCGCTCTGGGGCCAACGTCCTGACTTTC.

This clonotype was counted at least ten times. Here the CDR3 reads CASSLSGDHGYEQYF. CDR3 DNA: TGTGCCAGCAGCCTTAGCGGGGACCACGGCTACGAGCAGTACTTC. The J gene is TRBJ2-7, the V gene TRBV7-3; 8 bases are shared with TRBD2. Germline V gene sequence: CDR1 SGHTA, CDR2 FQGTGA. The J segment lost 3 bases and the V segment lost 5 bases, leaving 9 bases of the junction unmatched. The CDR3 covers 15 residues.

This chain links TRBV7-9 with TRBJ2-7, with 9 bases lining up with TRBD2. The V segment lost 4 bases and the J segment 3 bases; nucleotides outside the gene matches: 4. The CDR3 is made up of 14 amino acids. CDR1 SEHNR and CDR2 FQNEAQ come from the germline V gene (reference sequence). CDR3 DNA: TGTGCCAGCAGCTCAGCTAGCGGGATCTACGAGCAGTACTTC. Its translation: CASSSASGIYEQYF.

This clonotype was recorded only once. The junction differs from germline at one of its ends, possibly a read error. V is TRBV19 and J is TRBJ1-6; D perhaps matches TRBD1 (6 bases). There are 15 residues in the CDR3. Germline V gene sequence: CDR1 LNHDA, CDR2 SQIVND (reference sequence). CDR3 region: CVSTEQGLDNSPLHF. For the CDR3, the DNA is TGTGTCAGTACCGAACAGGGTCTGGATAATTCACCCCTCCACTTT.

CDR3 region: CASSLGPAGAGAGTQYF. CDR3 in DNA: TGCGCCAGCAGCTTGGGCCCCGCGGGAGCAGGCGCAGGTACGCAGTATTTT. This sequence joins TRBV5-1 and TRBJ2-3, with 7 bases identical to TRBD2. Losses at the gene ends were 0 bases for V and 8 bases for J; bases not matched to a gene: 15. Germline V CDR1 and CDR2: SGHRS, YFSETQ. This CDR3 contains 17 residues.